The source of this TCR beta chain is a study of beta chain features in type 1 diabetes. The study, taken as a whole, reports: In all four CD4+ subsets, TCRB CDR3 length was significantly, moderately reduced in type 1 diabetes. A possible short-template PCR bias applies equally to patients and controls. Researchers reported that naive, central memory and Treg TCRB repertoires appeared more similar in patients than in healthy donors.

In all sorted populations, purity surpassed 98%. Investigators reverse transcribed all isolated RNA, so they sequenced expressed TCRB transcripts. Sequencing of naive, central memory and regulatory T cell samples gave an average of roughly 3.4 million reads. Libraries were prepared by immunoSEQ multiplex PCR; TCRdb keeps only in-frame clonotypes and omits some of them. The repertoire holds hundreds of thousands of clones, roughly 11% seen once, with around 0.015% in the top ten. This clone appeared a few times. The antigen is undetermined. The V end lost 4 bases, the J end lost 3 bases, and 10 bases lay between the germline ends. Germline loops: CDR1 SQVTM, CDR2 ANQGSEA. There are 12 residues in the CDR3.

This TCR derives from a man aged 25-40 years with type 1 diabetes. The material sequenced was naive CD4+ T cells from blood. This chain uses TRBV29-1 with TRBJ2-7; D uncertain. The CDR3 nucleotides are TGCAGCGTTGTTGAGGCAAGCTACGAGCAGTACTTC. Its protein product is CSVVEASYEQYF.